The 21 T cell receptor beta chains reported below all come from one sample, sequenced in a study of blood T cells in healthy people across ages. The use of a sample-barcoded 5' primer and a J-beta primer mix characterized a second PCR of roughly 7 to 11 cycles. TCRdb processed the 5' RACE reads anew with MiXCR; each CDR3 protein has one entry. Counted here are roughly 680,000 distinct CDR3 sequences, 52% occurring once; the ten biggest clones make up about 14%. The specimen was blood. These receptors all come from a woman of 80 years or more in good health.

The genes are TRBV18 and TRBJ2-3, with D unresolved. Germline V lookup: CDR1 KGHSH, CDR2 LQKENI. V was shortened by 7 bases and J by 3 bases, with 14 bases between the two germline ends. The CDR3 length is 14 residues. The CDR3 here is CASYGRLRTDTQYF. The CDR3 DNA reads TGTGCCAGCTACGGACGGCTCCGGACAGATACGCAGTATTTT.

The table lists this clonotype with many counts. The gene calls are TRBV11-1 and TRBJ2-7, with 9 bases lining up with TRBD2. Germline trimming cut 3 bases from V and 6 bases from J; bases unmatched to any gene: 9. CDR1 SGHAT and CDR2 FQDESV come from the germline V gene (reference sequence). The CDR3 consists of 15 residues. CDR3 region: CASSFRSGRLGEQYF. The CDR3 DNA sequence: TGTGCCAGCAGCTTCCGTAGCGGGAGATTAGGCGAGCAGTACTTC. Together with reference TRBV11-1 and TRBJ2-7, the CDR3 gives the full variable domain: EAEVAQSPRYKITEKSQAVAFWCDPISGHATLYWYRQILGQGPELLVQFQDESVVDDSQLPKDRFSAERLKGVDSTLKIQPAELGDSAMYLCASSFRSGRLGEQYFGPGTRLTVT.

This clonotype was detected many times. The V gene is TRBV9, the J gene TRBJ1-4; 10 nucleotides line up with TRBD1. With V trimmed by 3 bases and J by 6 bases, 5 bases remained unmatched. This CDR3 spans 15 amino acids. The germline V gene has CDR1 SGDLS and CDR2 YYNGEE. This CDR3 is CASSGTGTGDEKLFF. CDR3 nucleotide sequence: TGTGCCAGCAGCGGTACCGGGACAGGGGATGAAAAACTGTTTTTT.

This clonotype has only a few counts. This chain links TRBV5-1 with TRBJ1-3; D is possibly TRBD1 (5 bases). Between the trimmed V and J ends, which lost 3 bases and 0 bases, there was a span of 7 bases. CDR3 length: 14 amino acids. Germline V gene sequence: CDR1 SGHRS, CDR2 YFSETQ. The CDR3 region is CASSSGTSGNTIYF. In DNA form, the CDR3 reads TGCGCCAGCAGCTCCGGGACCTCTGGAAACACCATATATTTT.

The V and J genes are TRBV10-3 and TRBJ2-1; possibly TRBD1 for D (5 bases). This CDR3 has 12 amino acids. CDR1 is ENHRY and CDR2 is SYGVKD in the germline V gene. The ends were cut back, 3 bases at V and 10 bases at J, with 10 bases in the middle. The DNA of the CDR3 is TGTGCCATCAGTGATACAGGTAGCGAGCAGTTCTTC. Translated, it gives CAISDTGSEQFF.

In its sample, this clonotype was seen once. A much larger clone differs by one base, so this may be a read error. This chain joins TRBV12-3 or TRBV12-4 and TRBJ2-5, with a possible D match to TRBD2 (5 bases). The germline V and J ends were trimmed by 5 bases and 2 bases, with 15 bases remaining between them. The CDR3 is made up of 15 amino acids. CDR3 residues: CASSPGIGLQETQYF. CDR3 bases: TGTGCCAGCAGTCCCGGGATCGGGTTGCAAGAGACCCAGTACTTC.

This clonotype has at least ten counts. This sequence joins TRBV24-1 and TRBJ2-5, with D perhaps matching TRBD1 (5 bases). Between the trimmed V and J ends, which lost 5 bases and 5 bases, there was a span of 20 bases. Germline-derived CDR1 and CDR2 are KGHDR and SFDVKD. This CDR3 comprises 16 residues. The CDR3 spells CATSAPNRPAGETQYF. The CDR3 DNA follows: TGTGCCACCAGTGCTCCTAACAGGCCCGCCGGGGAGACCCAGTACTTC.

This clonotype showed up just once. The rearrangement joins TRBV6-6 to TRBJ2-7; perhaps D is TRBD1 or TRBD2 (5 bases each). CDR3 size: 14 residues. The V end lost 4 bases, the J end lost 0 bases, and 10 bases lay between the germline ends. Germline CDR1 MNHNY, CDR2 SVGAGI (reference sequence). CDR3 protein: CASSWDLSSYEQYF. In DNA form, the CDR3 reads TGTGCCAGCAGTTGGGACCTCAGCTCCTACGAGCAGTACTTC.

This chain connects TRBV29-1 to TRBJ2-6, with D unresolved. CDR1 SQVTM and CDR2 ANQGSEA come from the germline V gene. The length of the CDR3 is 15 residues. The V and J ends lost 4 bases and 0 bases respectively, with 10 bases between them. Here the CDR3 reads CSVVTRASGANVLTF. The CDR3 region has the DNA TGCAGCGTTGTGACCCGGGCCTCTGGGGCCAACGTCCTGACTTTC.

Ten or more counts support this clonotype. The rearrangement links TRBV10-3 to TRBJ1-5; D not certain. This CDR3 has 13 amino acids. The germline V gene encodes CDR1 ENHRY and CDR2 SYGVKD. V lost 4 bases and J 5 bases, leaving 9 bases between the germline ends. The chain's CDR3 is CAISGSEDQPQHF. For the CDR3, the DNA is TGTGCCATCAGTGGCAGCGAAGATCAGCCCCAGCATTTT.

The chain has TRBV28 and TRBJ1-5; D ambiguous. The V gene's germline CDR1 is MDHEN and CDR2 SYDVKM. The CDR3 consists of 15 residues. Trimming took off 1 base at V and 10 bases at J, with 17 bases between the two ends. The CDR3 DNA reads TGTGCCAGCAGTTTATCAGTACGGTGGACGGGACCCCAGCATTTT. As protein: CASSLSVRWTGPQHF.

This chain joins TRBV5-1 and TRBJ2-7; a possible D gene is TRBD1 (5 bases). CDR3 length: 14 residues. V was shortened by 4 bases and J by 2 bases, with 13 bases between the two germline ends. CDR1 SGHRS and CDR2 YFSETQ come from the germline V gene. The CDR3 here is CASSQTQGTYEQYF. CDR3 nucleotide sequence: TGCGCCAGCAGCCAGACGCAGGGAACCTACGAGCAGTACTTC.

The chain links TRBV20-1 to TRBJ1-5; D is perhaps TRBD1 (5 bases). The CDR3 is made up of 10 amino acids. Trimming stripped 7 bases from V and 6 bases from J, with 7 bases between. Germline V gene sequence: CDR1 DFQATT, CDR2 SNEGSKA (reference sequence). CDR3 sequence: CSEQVQPQHF. The CDR3 DNA is TGCAGTGAACAGGTTCAGCCCCAGCATTTT.

This clonotype was detected many times. This sequence joins TRBV7-8 and TRBJ1-5; 9 bases are shared with TRBD1. The J segment lost 0 bases and the V segment lost 2 bases, leaving 5 bases of the junction unmatched. The CDR3 has 17 amino acids. The V gene's germline CDR1 is SGHVS and CDR2 FQNEAQ. The CDR3: CASSLRTGAYSNQPQHF. The DNA of the CDR3 is TGTGCCAGCAGCTTAAGGACAGGGGCATATAGCAATCAGCCCCAGCATTTT.

The chain recombines TRBV9 with TRBJ2-5; unclear D gene. In germline, CDR1 is SGDLS, CDR2 YYNGEE. This CDR3 comprises 15 residues. Trimming left V 4 bases short and J 2 bases short, with 15 bases between. The CDR3 DNA is TGTGCCAGCAGCCCAAAAGACCAATGGCAAGAGACCCAGTACTTC. It is translated as CASSPKDQWQETQYF.

This clonotype was found once. This chain uses TRBV20-1 with TRBJ2-3, with D hard to call. The CDR3 extends over 16 amino acids. Per germline, CDR1 DFQATT and CDR2 SNEGSKA (reference sequence). The V end lost 8 bases, the J end lost 1 base, and 22 bases lay between the germline ends. The CDR3 nucleotides are TGCAGTTTCGTAAACGACCCAGCCGCGCGCACAGATACGCAGTATTTT. Protein: CSFVNDPAARTDTQYF.

V gene TRBV12-3 or TRBV12-4 combines with J gene TRBJ1-5; weak D call: TRBD1 (6 bases). Trimming removed 6 bases at V and 6 bases at J, with 12 bases between. The CDR3 totals 13 residues. The CDR3 DNA reads as TGTGCCAGCAGCACACAGGGAGGTCAGCCCCAGCATTTT. It translates to CASSTQGGQPQHF.

This clonotype has only one observation. Since a much larger clone is just one base distant, this may be a read error. The DNA of the CDR3 is TGTGCCAGCAGCAGTTTCAGTAACCAAGAGACCCAGTACTTC. Translating it yields CASSSFSNQETQYF. The V call is TRBV9, the J call TRBJ2-5; D gene ambiguous. Germline V lookup: CDR1 SGDLS, CDR2 YYNGEE. V gave up 4 bases and J gave up 0 bases, with 10 bases separating them. The CDR3 runs 14 residues.

This clonotype was seen a handful of times. The rearrangement links TRBV5-1 to TRBJ1-5; no clear D gene. Trimming cost V 1 base and J 7 bases, with 9 bases left between them. The CDR3 contains 13 residues. Germline values: CDR1 SGHRS, CDR2 YFSETQ. CDR3 bases: TGCGCCAGCAGCTTGTTGGGTGGCCAGCCCCAGCATTTT. Its protein is CASSLLGGQPQHF.

There are many counts of this clonotype. The J gene is TRBJ1-2, the V gene TRBV5-1; weak D call: TRBD1 (6 bases). Trimming left V 0 bases short and J 4 bases short, with 10 bases between. CDR1 is SGHRS, CDR2 YFSETQ, per germline. The length of the CDR3 is 14 residues. The CDR3 spells CASSLVDRSYGYTF. The CDR3 nucleotides read TGCGCCAGCAGCTTGGTTGACAGGAGCTATGGCTACACCTTC.

The chain is built from TRBV7-9 and TRBJ1-1; D is uncertain. The V gene's germline CDR1 is SEHNR and CDR2 FQNEAQ (reference sequence). V lost 5 bases and J lost 1, with 11 bases in between. The CDR3 sequence is 14 residues long. The CDR3 sequence is CASSAHRENTEAFF. CDR3 coding DNA: TGTGCCAGCAGCGCCCACAGAGAGAACACTGAAGCTTTCTTT.